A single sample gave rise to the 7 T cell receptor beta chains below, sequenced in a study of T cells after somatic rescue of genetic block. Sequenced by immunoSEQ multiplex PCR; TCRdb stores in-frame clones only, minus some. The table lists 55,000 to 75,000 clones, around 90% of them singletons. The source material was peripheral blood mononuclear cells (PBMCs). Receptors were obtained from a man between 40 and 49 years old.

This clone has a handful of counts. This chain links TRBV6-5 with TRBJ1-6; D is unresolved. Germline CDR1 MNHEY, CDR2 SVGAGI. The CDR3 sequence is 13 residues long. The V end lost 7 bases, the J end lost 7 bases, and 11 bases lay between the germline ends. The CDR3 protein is CASIPQTNSPLHF. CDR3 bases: TGTGCCAGCATCCCACAGACCAATTCACCCCTCCACTTT.

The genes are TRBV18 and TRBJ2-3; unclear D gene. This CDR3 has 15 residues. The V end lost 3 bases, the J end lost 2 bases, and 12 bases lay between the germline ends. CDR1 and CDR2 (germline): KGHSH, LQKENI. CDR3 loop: CASSPVGQDTDTQYF. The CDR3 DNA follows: TGTGCCAGCTCACCGGTCGGCCAGGACACAGATACGCAGTATTTT.

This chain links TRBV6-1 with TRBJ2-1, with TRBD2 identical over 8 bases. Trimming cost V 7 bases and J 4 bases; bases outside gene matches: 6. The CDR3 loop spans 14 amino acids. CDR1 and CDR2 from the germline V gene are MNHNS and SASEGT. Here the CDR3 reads CASTERESYNEQFF. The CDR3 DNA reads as TGTGCCAGCACAGAGCGGGAGAGTTACAATGAGCAGTTCTTC.

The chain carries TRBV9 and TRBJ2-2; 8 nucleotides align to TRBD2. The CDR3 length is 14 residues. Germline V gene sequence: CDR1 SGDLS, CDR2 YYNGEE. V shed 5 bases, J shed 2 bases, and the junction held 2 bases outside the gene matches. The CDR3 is CASRLAVNTGELFF. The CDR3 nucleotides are TGTGCCAGCAGACTAGCGGTTAACACCGGGGAGCTGTTTTTT.

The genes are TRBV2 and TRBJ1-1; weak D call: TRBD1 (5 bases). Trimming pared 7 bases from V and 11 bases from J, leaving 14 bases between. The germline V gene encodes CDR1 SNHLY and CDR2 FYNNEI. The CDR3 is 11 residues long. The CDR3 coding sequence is TGTGCCAGCAATTACCAGGGCGAGGCTTTCTTT. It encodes CASNYQGEAFF.

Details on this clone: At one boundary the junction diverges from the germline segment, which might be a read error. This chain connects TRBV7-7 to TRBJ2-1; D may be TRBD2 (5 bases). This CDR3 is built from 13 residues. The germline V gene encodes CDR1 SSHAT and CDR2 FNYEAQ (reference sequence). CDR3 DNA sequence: TGTGCTAGCAGCCTATCCCGAGCGGATGAGCAGTTCTTC. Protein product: CASSLSRADEQFF.

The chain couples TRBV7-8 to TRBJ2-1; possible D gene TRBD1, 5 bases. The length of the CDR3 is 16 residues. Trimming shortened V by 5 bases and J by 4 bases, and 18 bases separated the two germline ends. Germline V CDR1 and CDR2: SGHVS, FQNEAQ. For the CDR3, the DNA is TGTGCCAGCAGCAGGGGTCGGGCGAGTATTTACAATGAGCAGTTCTTC. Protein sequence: CASSRGRASIYNEQFF.